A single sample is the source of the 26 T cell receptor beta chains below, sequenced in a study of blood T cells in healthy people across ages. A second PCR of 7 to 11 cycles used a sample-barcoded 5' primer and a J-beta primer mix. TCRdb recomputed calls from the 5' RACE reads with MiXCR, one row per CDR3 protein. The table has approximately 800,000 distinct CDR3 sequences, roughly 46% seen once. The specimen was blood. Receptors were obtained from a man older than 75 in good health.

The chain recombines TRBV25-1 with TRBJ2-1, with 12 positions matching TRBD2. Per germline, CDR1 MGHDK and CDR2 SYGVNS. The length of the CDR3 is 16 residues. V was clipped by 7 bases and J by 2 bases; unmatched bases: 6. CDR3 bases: TGTGCCAGCACAGAAGCTAGCGGGAGGGCCTACAATGAGCAGTTCTTC. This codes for CASTEASGRAYNEQFF. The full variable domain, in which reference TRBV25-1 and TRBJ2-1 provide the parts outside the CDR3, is EADIYQTPRYLVIGTGKKITLECSQTMGHDKMYWYQQDPGMELHLIHYSYGVNSTEKGDLSSESTVSRIRTEHFPLTLESARPSHTSQYLCASTEASGRAYNEQFFGPGTRLTVL.

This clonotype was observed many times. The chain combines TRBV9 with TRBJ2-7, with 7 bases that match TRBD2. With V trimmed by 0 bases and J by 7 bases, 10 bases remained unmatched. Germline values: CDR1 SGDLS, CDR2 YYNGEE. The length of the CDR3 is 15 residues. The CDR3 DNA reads TGTGCCAGCAGCGTAGGGCGGGAGATCTATAATGAGCAGTACTTC. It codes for CASSVGREIYNEQYF. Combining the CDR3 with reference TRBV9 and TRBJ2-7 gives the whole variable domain DSGVTQTPKHLITATGQRVTLRCSPRSGDLSVYWYQQSLDQGLQFLIQYYNGEERAKGNILERFSAQQFPDLHSELNLSSLELGDSALYFCASSVGREIYNEQYFGPGTRLTVT.

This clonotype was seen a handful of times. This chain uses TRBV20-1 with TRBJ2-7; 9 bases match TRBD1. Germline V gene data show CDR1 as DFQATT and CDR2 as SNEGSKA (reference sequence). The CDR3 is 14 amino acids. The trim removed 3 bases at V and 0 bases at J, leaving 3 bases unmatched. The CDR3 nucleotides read TGCAGTGCTAGGGGGGACAGGGTCTCCTACGAGCAGTACTTC. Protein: CSARGDRVSYEQYF.

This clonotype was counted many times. The CDR3 is CASSPLGLADYNEQFF. The DNA of the CDR3 is TGTGCCAGCAGTCCCTTAGGACTAGCGGACTACAATGAGCAGTTCTTC. The chain employs TRBV12-3 or TRBV12-4 and TRBJ2-1; TRBD2 matches 10 bases. The CDR3 has 16 residues. With 5 bases clipped from V and 3 bases from J, the junction kept 7 bases outside the gene matches.

As DNA, the CDR3 is TGTGCCAGCTCAATTTCAGGGGGCGGAACTGAAGCTTTCTTT. Translating gives CASSISGGGTEAFF. The chain recombines TRBV18 with TRBJ1-1; TRBD1 agrees at 8 bases. The V segment lost 5 bases and the J segment 5 bases; nucleotides outside the gene matches: 7. The CDR3 has 14 amino acids. CDR1 is KGHSH and CDR2 is LQKENI in the germline V gene.

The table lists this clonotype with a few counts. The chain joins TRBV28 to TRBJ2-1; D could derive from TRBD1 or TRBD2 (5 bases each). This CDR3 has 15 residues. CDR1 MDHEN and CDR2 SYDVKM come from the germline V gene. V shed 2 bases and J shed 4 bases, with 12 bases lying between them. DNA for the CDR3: TGTGCCAGCAGTTTACCCGGGACGCAGTACAATGAGCAGTTCTTC. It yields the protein CASSLPGTQYNEQFF.

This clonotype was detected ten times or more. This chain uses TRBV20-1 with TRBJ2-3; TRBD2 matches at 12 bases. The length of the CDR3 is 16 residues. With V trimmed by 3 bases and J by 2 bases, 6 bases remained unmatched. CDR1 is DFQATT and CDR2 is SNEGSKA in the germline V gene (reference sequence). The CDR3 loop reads CSARAGLAGITDTQYF. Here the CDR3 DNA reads TGCAGTGCTAGGGCCGGACTAGCGGGAATCACAGATACGCAGTATTTT.

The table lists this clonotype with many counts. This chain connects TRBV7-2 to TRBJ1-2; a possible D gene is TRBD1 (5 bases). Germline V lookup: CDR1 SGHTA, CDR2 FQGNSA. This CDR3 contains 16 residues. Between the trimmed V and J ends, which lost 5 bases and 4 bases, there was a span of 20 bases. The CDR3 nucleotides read TGTGCCAGCAGCCCCATAGCGGGGGTCGCCCTCTATGGCTACACCTTC. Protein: CASSPIAGVALYGYTF.

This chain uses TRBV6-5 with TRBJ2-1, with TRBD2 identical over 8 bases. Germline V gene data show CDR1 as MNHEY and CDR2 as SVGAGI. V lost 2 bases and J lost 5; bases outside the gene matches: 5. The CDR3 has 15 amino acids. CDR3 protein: CASSYNPGGDNEQFF. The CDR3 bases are TGTGCCAGCAGTTACAACCCCGGGGGGGACAATGAGCAGTTCTTC.

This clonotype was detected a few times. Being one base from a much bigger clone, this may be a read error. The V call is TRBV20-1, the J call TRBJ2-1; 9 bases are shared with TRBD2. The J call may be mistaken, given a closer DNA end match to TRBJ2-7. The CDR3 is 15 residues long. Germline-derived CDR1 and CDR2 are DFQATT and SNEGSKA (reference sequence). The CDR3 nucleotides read TGCAGTGCTGGCCCAGGACTAGCGTTTTACAATGAGCAGTACTTC. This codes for CSAGPGLAFYNEQYF.

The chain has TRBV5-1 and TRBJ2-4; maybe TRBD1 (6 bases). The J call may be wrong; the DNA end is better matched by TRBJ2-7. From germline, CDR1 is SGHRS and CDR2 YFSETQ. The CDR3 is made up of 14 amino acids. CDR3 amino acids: CASSVEQGFGEQYF. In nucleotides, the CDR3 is TGCGCCAGCAGCGTGGAACAGGGCTTCGGCGAGCAGTACTTC.

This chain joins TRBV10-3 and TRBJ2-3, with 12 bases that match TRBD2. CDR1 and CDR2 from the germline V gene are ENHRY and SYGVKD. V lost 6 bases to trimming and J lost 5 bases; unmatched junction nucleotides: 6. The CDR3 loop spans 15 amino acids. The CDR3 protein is CAIRRLAGDGDTQYF. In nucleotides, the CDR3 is TGTGCCATCAGGAGACTAGCGGGAGATGGAGATACGCAGTATTTT.

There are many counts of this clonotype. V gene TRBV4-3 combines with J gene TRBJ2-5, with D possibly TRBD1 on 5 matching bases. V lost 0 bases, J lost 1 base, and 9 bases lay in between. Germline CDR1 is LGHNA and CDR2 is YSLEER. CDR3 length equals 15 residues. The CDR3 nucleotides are TGCGCCAGCAGCCAAGAACGAACAGGCCAAGAGACCCAGTACTTC. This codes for CASSQERTGQETQYF.

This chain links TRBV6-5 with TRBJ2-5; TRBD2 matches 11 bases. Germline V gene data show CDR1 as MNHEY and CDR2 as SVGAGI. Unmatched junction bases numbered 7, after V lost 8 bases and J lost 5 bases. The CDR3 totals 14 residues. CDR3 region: CASGSGRARETQYF. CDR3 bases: TGTGCCAGCGGTAGCGGGAGGGCGAGGGAGACCCAGTACTTC.

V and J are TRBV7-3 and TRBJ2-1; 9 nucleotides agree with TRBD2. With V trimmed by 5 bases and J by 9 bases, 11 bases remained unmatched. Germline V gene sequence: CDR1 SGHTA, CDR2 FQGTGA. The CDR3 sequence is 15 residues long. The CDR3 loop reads CASSPASGTMGEQFF. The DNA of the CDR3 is TGTGCCAGCAGCCCCGCTAGCGGGACGATGGGTGAGCAGTTCTTC.

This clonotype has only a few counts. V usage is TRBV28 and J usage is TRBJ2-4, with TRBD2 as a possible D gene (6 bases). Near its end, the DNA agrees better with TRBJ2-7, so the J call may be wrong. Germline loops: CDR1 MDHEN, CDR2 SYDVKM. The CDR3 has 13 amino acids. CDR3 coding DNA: TGTGCCAGCAGTCGCAACAACGGGGGCGAGCAGTACTTC. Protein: CASSRNNGGEQYF.

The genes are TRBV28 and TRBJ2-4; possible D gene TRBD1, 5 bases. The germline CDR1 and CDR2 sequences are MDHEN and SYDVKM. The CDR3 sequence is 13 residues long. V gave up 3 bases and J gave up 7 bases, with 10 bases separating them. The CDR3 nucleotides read TGTGCCAGCAGTTTCGGCAGGGTGAACATTCAGTACTTC. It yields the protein CASSFGRVNIQYF.

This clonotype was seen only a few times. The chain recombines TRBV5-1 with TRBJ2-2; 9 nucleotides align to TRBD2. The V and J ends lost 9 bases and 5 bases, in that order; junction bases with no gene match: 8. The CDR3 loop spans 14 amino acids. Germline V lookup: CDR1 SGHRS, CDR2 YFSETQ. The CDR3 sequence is CATATSGGTGELFF. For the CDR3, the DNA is TGCGCCACCGCGACTAGCGGAGGGACCGGGGAGCTGTTTTTT.

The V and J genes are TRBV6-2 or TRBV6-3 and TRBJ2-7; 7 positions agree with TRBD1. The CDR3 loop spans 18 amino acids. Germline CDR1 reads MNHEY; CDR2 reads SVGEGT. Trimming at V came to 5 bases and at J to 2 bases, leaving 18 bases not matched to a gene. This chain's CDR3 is CASSPRAYYGTATYEQYF. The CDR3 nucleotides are TGTGCCAGCAGTCCTCGGGCCTATTACGGGACAGCCACCTACGAGCAGTACTTC.

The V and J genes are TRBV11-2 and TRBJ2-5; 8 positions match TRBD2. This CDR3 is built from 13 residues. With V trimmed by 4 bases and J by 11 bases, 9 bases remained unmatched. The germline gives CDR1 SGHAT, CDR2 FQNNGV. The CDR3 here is CASSSGLEGAQYF. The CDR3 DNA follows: TGTGCCAGCAGCTCGGGACTAGAGGGAGCGCAGTACTTC.

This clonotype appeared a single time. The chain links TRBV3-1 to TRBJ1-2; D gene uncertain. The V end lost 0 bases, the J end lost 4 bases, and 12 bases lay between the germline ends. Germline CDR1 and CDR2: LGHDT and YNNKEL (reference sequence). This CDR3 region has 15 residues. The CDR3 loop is CASSQDNRAPYGYTF. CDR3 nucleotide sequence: TGTGCCAGCAGCCAAGATAACAGAGCCCCCTATGGCTACACCTTC.

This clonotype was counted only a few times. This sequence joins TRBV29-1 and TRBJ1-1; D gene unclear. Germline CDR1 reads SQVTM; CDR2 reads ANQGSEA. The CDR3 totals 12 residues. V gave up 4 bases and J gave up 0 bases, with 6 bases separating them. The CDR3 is CSVVRMNTEAFF. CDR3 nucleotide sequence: TGCAGCGTTGTACGGATGAACACTGAAGCTTTCTTT.

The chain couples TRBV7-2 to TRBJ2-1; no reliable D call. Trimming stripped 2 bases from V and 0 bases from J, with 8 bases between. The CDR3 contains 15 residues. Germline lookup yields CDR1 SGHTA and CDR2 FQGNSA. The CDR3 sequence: CASSLSPNSYNEQFF. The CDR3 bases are TGTGCCAGCAGCTTATCGCCCAACTCCTACAATGAGCAGTTCTTC.

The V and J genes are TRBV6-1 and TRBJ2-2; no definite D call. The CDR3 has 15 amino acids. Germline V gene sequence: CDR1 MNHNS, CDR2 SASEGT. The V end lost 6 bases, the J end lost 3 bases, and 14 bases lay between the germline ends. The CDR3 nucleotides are TGTGCCAGCAGCATGACCCAAAGATACACCGGGGAGCTGTTTTTT. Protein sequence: CASSMTQRYTGELFF.

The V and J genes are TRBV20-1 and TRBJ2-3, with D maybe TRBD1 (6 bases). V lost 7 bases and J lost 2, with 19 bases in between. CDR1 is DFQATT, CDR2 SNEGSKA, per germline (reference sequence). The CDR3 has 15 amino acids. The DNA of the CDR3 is TGCAGTGTCGGGCCCAGGGGAACTTACACAGATACGCAGTATTTT. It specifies CSVGPRGTYTDTQYF.

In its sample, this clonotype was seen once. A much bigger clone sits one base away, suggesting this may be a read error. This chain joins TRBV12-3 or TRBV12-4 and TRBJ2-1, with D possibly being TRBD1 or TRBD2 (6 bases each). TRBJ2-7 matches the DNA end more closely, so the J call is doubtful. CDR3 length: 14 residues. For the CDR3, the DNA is TGTGCCATCAAAGGGGGGCCCCAGTACAATGAGCAGTACTTC. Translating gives CAIKGGPQYNEQYF.